This passage covers 16 T cell receptor beta chains from one sample sequenced in a study of PD-L1 blockade in urothelial cancer. Time point given: peripheral blood 6 weeks after treatment start. Some clones are missing from TCRdb's copy, which holds only in-frame ones; the method was immunoSEQ multiplex PCR. The sample yields some 41,000 clones, 70% to 90% seen once. This specimen was PBMCs, taken around atezolizumab (anti-PD-L1) treatment. All receptors derive from a man between 65 and 85 years old with urothelial cancer.

The J gene is TRBJ2-7, the V gene TRBV30, with 11 bases fitting TRBD2. Germline V gene sequence: CDR1 GTSNPN, CDR2 SVGIG (reference sequence). The CDR3 length is 13 residues. V trimming: 8 bases; J trimming: 3 bases; junction bases outside the gene matches: 6. The CDR3 DNA is TGTGCCGAACAAACTAGCGGGAGCTACGAGCAGTACTTC. Translating it yields CAEQTSGSYEQYF.

J is TRBJ1-5 and V is TRBV27, with unresolved D. V lost 6 bases, J lost 4 bases, and 13 bases lay in between. CDR3 length equals 14 residues. CDR1 MNHEY and CDR2 SMNVEV come from the germline V gene (reference sequence). The CDR3 reads CASSLGRNNQPQHF. In DNA, the CDR3 is TGTGCCAGCAGCCTGGGCAGGAATAATCAGCCCCAGCATTTT.

This clone was seen just once. The chain carries TRBV19 and TRBJ2-1, with no clear D. Germline CDR1 is LNHDA and CDR2 is SQIVND (reference sequence). CDR3 length: 11 residues. The V gene lost 5 bases and the J gene lost 10 bases, with 9 bases spanning the gap. CDR3 region: CASSQADEQFF. DNA for the CDR3: TGTGCCAGTAGTCAGGCTGACGAGCAGTTCTTC.

The CDR3 bases are TGTGCCAGCAGTGCGCTCGCGGGAGGAGGTGAGCAGTTCTTC. Protein: CASSALAGGGEQFF. The chain has TRBV6-4 and TRBJ2-1, with 8 bases fitting TRBD2. Germline V gene data show CDR1 as MRHNA and CDR2 as SNTAGT. J lost 9 bases, V lost 4 bases, and 8 bases had no gene match. There are 14 residues in the CDR3.

V usage is TRBV6-1 and J usage is TRBJ2-7, with 8 bases matching TRBD2. CDR1 and CDR2 (germline): MNHNS, SASEGT. The CDR3 sequence is 14 residues long. The junction had 4 bases not matched to a gene; V was cut back by 4 bases and J by 2 bases. CDR3 coding DNA: TGTGCCAGCAGTGGAAACGGGGGGGCCTACGAGCAGTACTTC. This encodes CASSGNGGAYEQYF.

V and J are TRBV14 and TRBJ2-3, with TRBD1 identical over 8 bases. V lost 5 bases to trimming and J lost 8 bases; unmatched junction nucleotides: 9. The CDR3 spans 14 residues. Germline V CDR1 and CDR2: SGHDN, FVKESK. CDR3: CASSLDRGAGTQYF. The CDR3 DNA follows: TGTGCCAGCAGCTTAGACAGGGGCGCGGGTACGCAGTATTTT.

The V gene is TRBV21-1, the J gene TRBJ2-3; TRBD2 reflects the table's D call only, with no check against the DNA. TRBV21-1 is tagged as a pseudogene. This CDR3 is 14 amino acids long. DNA of the CDR3: TGTGCCAGCAGCAACGGAGATAGCACAGATACGCAGTATTTT. As protein: CASSNGDSTDTQYF.

The CDR3 sequence: CASSPGQGTFATNEKLFF. Here the CDR3 DNA reads TGTGCCAGCAGCCCGGGACAGGGCACCTTTGCAACTAATGAAAAACTGTTTTTT. The chain recombines TRBV9 with TRBJ1-4; TRBD1 matches 9 bases. Germline lookup yields CDR1 SGDLS and CDR2 YYNGEE. Losses at the gene ends were 4 bases for V and 0 bases for J; bases not matched to a gene: 10. The CDR3 is made up of 18 amino acids.

This chain joins TRBV30 and TRBJ2-3; no definite D call. Trimming took off 2 bases at V and 0 bases at J, with 9 bases between the two ends. This CDR3 has 14 residues. Germline loops: CDR1 GTSNPN, CDR2 SVGIG (reference sequence). In DNA, the CDR3 is TGTGCCTGGAGTCATTCGGTTAGCACAGATACGCAGTATTTT. This encodes CAWSHSVSTDTQYF. The full variable domain, rest sourced from reference TRBV30 and TRBJ2-3, is SQTIHQWPATLVQPVGSPLSLECTVEGTSNPNLYWYRQAAGRGLQLLFYSVGIGQISSEVPQNLSASRPQDRQFILSSKKLLLSDSGFYLCAWSHSVSTDTQYFGPGTRLTVL.

V and J are TRBV11-3 and TRBJ2-1; TRBD2 matches 11 bases. This CDR3 spans 16 amino acids. The V segment lost 4 bases and the J segment 5 bases; nucleotides outside the gene matches: 7. Germline CDR1 and CDR2: SGHNT and YENEEA. The CDR3 sequence is CASSSRTSGSHNEQFF. CDR3 bases: TGTGCCAGCAGCTCCCGCACTAGCGGGAGTCACAATGAGCAGTTCTTC.

The rearrangement links TRBV27 to TRBJ2-7; 9 positions match TRBD2. The CDR3 runs to 16 residues. J was trimmed by 3 bases and V by 5 bases; bases with no gene match: 11. Germline lookup yields CDR1 MNHEY and CDR2 SMNVEV (reference sequence). The CDR3 loop is CASSERPGLANYEQYF. CDR3 DNA sequence: TGTGCCAGCAGTGAGAGACCGGGACTAGCCAACTACGAGCAGTACTTC.

V gene TRBV13 combines with J gene TRBJ1-2, with 7 nucleotides matching TRBD1. CDR1 and CDR2 from the germline V gene are PRHDT and FYEKMQ (reference sequence). V was pared by 4 bases and J by 5 bases, with 7 bases of the junction left unmatched. The CDR3 covers 14 residues. This CDR3 is CASSSRDSLYGYTF. CDR3 DNA: TGTGCCAGCAGCTCCCGGGACAGTTTATATGGCTACACCTTC.

The V call is TRBV11-2, the J call TRBJ1-2; the match to TRBD1 covers 7 bases. The germline CDR1 and CDR2 sequences are SGHAT and FQNNGV. The CDR3 contains 16 residues. Trimming took 0 bases from V and 2 from J; bases not matched to a gene: 6. In DNA, the CDR3 is TGTGCCAGCAGCTTAGACGCACCAGGGGGGAACTATGGCTACACCTTC. Amino acids: CASSLDAPGGNYGYTF.

This chain links TRBV14 with TRBJ1-3; D call uncertain. This CDR3 has 12 amino acids. Between the trimmed V and J ends, which lost 4 bases and 7 bases, there was a span of 8 bases. CDR1 SGHDN and CDR2 FVKESK come from the germline V gene. CDR3 nucleotide sequence: TGTGCCAGCAGCCGCGGGCCTAACACCATATATTTT. Amino acid sequence: CASSRGPNTIYF.

This rearrangement joins TRBV28 to TRBJ1-2; TRBD1 aligns across 7 bases. Per the germline V gene, CDR1 is MDHEN and CDR2 is SYDVKM. V trimming: 5 bases; J trimming: 2 bases; junction bases outside the gene matches: 5. The CDR3 runs 14 residues. CDR3: CASSTSGQNYGYTF. CDR3 bases: TGTGCCAGCAGTACCTCGGGACAGAACTATGGCTACACCTTC.

The DNA for the CDR3 is TGTGCCAGCAGTCCGGGTCGTAATGAAAAACTGTTTTTT. Protein: CASSPGRNEKLFF. V and J are TRBV6-1 and TRBJ1-4; unclear D gene. Trimming removed 5 bases from V and 4 bases from J, with 8 bases in between. Germline CDR1 reads MNHNS; CDR2 reads SASEGT. The CDR3 runs 13 residues.